These 27 T cell receptor beta chains originate from one sample sequenced in a study of preoperative IRX-2 immunotherapy in early breast cancer. The assay was immunoSEQ multiplex PCR, and TCRdb's table has in-frame clones only and misses some. This repertoire shows about 25,000 clones, approximately 80% found once; its top ten account for about 1.2%. Treatment denoted: preoperative locoregional IRX-2 cytokine immunotherapy. This specimen consisted of lymph node tissue, obtained after IRX-2 immunotherapy. All receptors derive from a human donor with breast cancer.

The CDR3: CATSRRGYTGELFF. CDR3 DNA sequence: TGTGCCACCAGCCGTAGGGGATACACCGGGGAGCTGTTTTTT. The gene calls are TRBV15 and TRBJ2-2; D perhaps matches TRBD1 (5 bases). The V gene's germline CDR1 is LNHNV and CDR2 YYDKDF (reference sequence). Trimming removed 5 bases from V and 3 bases from J, with 10 bases in between. The CDR3 contains 14 residues.

This clone turned up a few times. The gene calls are TRBV18 and TRBJ2-1; the D is unclear. The CDR3 contains 14 residues. Germline CDR1 KGHSH, CDR2 LQKENI. V was shortened by 3 bases and J by 8 bases, with 14 bases between the two germline ends. As DNA, the CDR3 is TGTGCCAGCTCACCCTCGACCCTTACAGATGAGCAGTTCTTC. It encodes CASSPSTLTDEQFF.

This clone came up once. The V gene is TRBV7-6, the J gene TRBJ1-2; 7 nucleotides match TRBD1. V gave up 5 bases and J gave up 2 bases; unmatched junction bases: 5. Per germline, CDR1 SGHVS and CDR2 FNYEAQ. The length of the CDR3 is 14 residues. CDR3 sequence reads: CASSLGQLNYGYTF. The CDR3 DNA follows: TGTGCCAGCAGCCTGGGACAGTTAAACTATGGCTACACCTTC.

The chain joins TRBV15 to TRBJ1-3; 9 bases align to TRBD1. The CDR3 spans 18 residues. The trim removed 3 bases at V and 0 bases at J, leaving 9 bases unmatched. CDR1 is LNHNV and CDR2 is YYDKDF in the germline V gene (reference sequence). DNA for the CDR3: TGTGCCACCAGCAGGGACAGGGGCGCCTCATTCTCTGGAAACACCATATATTTT. It encodes CATSRDRGASFSGNTIYF.

The chain employs TRBV19 and TRBJ1-2; D perhaps matches TRBD1 (5 bases). The CDR3 extends over 13 amino acids. V was pared by 10 bases and J by 8 bases, with 20 bases between. CDR1 and CDR2 (germline): LNHDA, SQIVND (reference sequence). CDR3 amino acids: CATDGHLGWGYTF. DNA of the CDR3: TGTGCCACCGACGGACACTTAGGATGGGGCTACACCTTC.

This clone has just a few counts. The gene calls are TRBV18 and TRBJ1-3, with D unclear. Germline assignment: CDR1 KGHSH and CDR2 LQKENI. Between the trimmed V and J ends, which lost 3 bases and 7 bases, there was a span of 13 bases. The length of the CDR3 is 14 residues. The CDR3 DNA reads as TGTGCCAGCTCACCTCGGAGGACGGAGAACACCATATATTTT. Residues: CASSPRRTENTIYF.

The chain joins TRBV10-2 to TRBJ2-5, with TRBD1 as a possible D gene (6 bases). CDR1 is WSHSY, CDR2 SAAADI, per germline. The CDR3 totals 12 residues. Trimming took off 9 bases at V and 4 bases at J, with 12 bases between the two ends. CDR3 in DNA: TGCGCCAGTAGCAGGGGCCGAGAGACCCAGTACTTC. This gives the protein CASSRGRETQYF.

The V and J genes are TRBV29-1 and TRBJ2-5, with TRBD1 matching over 7 bases. Per the germline V gene, CDR1 is SQVTM and CDR2 is ANQGSEA. CDR3 length equals 14 residues. The J segment lost 2 bases and the V segment lost 5 bases, leaving 8 bases of the junction unmatched. This chain's CDR3 is CSVPPRDRQETQYF. In DNA, the CDR3 is TGCAGCGTTCCCCCCAGGGACAGACAAGAGACCCAGTACTTC. The full variable domain, with the rest looked up from reference TRBV29-1 and TRBJ2-5, is SAVISQKPSRDICQRGTSLTIQCQVDSQVTMMFWYRQQPGQSLTLIATANQGSEATYESGFVIDKFPISRPNLTFSTLTVSNMSPEDSSIYLCSVPPRDRQETQYFGPGTRLLVL.

This clone was seen a single time. The genes are TRBV28 and TRBJ2-7; TRBD1 agrees at 11 bases. The CDR3 is made up of 15 amino acids. Germline CDR1 is MDHEN and CDR2 is SYDVKM. Trimming at V came to 5 bases and at J to 2 bases, leaving 5 bases not matched to a gene. The CDR3 coding sequence is TGTGCCAGCAGTCAGGGGGGACAGGGGGCCTACGAGCAGTACGTC. Translating it yields CASSQGGQGAYEQYV.

The sample holds one count of this clone. This chain joins TRBV19 and TRBJ1-1, with D possibly being TRBD1 (5 bases). This CDR3 is built from 15 residues. Germline V gene sequence: CDR1 LNHDA, CDR2 SQIVND (reference sequence). V was shortened by 4 bases and J by 5 bases, with 17 bases between the two germline ends. This chain's CDR3 is CASSTGSGVETEAFF. CDR3 sequence (DNA): TGTGCCAGTAGTACCGGCTCGGGGGTAGAAACTGAAGCTTTCTTT.

The CDR3 sequence is CSAGTQENNEQFF. In DNA, the CDR3 is TGCAGCGCCGGGACTCAAGAAAACAATGAGCAGTTCTTC. This chain joins TRBV29-1 and TRBJ2-1; D perhaps matches TRBD2 (6 bases). Germline lookup yields CDR1 SQVTM and CDR2 ANQGSEA. This CDR3 comprises 13 residues. The V end lost 7 bases, the J end lost 5 bases, and 15 bases lay between the germline ends.

The chain links TRBV10-2 to TRBJ2-5; 11 nucleotides match TRBD2. V trimming: 5 bases; J trimming: 5 bases; junction bases outside the gene matches: 7. Germline loops: CDR1 WSHSY, CDR2 SAAADI. CDR3 length: 15 residues. DNA of the CDR3: TGCGCCAGCAGTCGGGCTAGCGGGGGGCGGGAGACCCAGTACTTC. This sequence encodes CASSRASGGRETQYF.

This chain uses TRBV30 with TRBJ2-1; 7 bases align to TRBD1. J was trimmed by 2 bases and V by 2 bases; bases with no gene match: 15. The germline gives CDR1 GTSNPN, CDR2 SVGIG (reference sequence). The CDR3 sequence is 18 residues long. The CDR3 DNA reads as TGTGCCTGGAGTACAAGGGGGCGCTTTTCGGGACCCTACAATGAGCAGTTCTTC. Residues: CAWSTRGRFSGPYNEQFF.

The gene calls are TRBV5-1 and TRBJ2-3; D remains unclear. Germline CDR1 SGHRS, CDR2 YFSETQ. V was shortened by 0 bases and J by 3 bases, with 11 bases between the two germline ends. This CDR3 spans 15 amino acids. The DNA for the CDR3 is TGCGCCAGCAGCTTGGAACCTGAAATAACAGATACGCAGTATTTT. This sequence encodes CASSLEPEITDTQYF. The entire variable domain, with the rest obtained from reference TRBV5-1 and TRBJ2-3, is as follows: KAGVTQTPRYLIKTRGQQVTLSCSPISGHRSVSWYQQTPGQGLQFLFEYFSETQRNKGNFPGRFSGRQFSNSRSEMNVSTLELGDSALYLCASSLEPEITDTQYFGPGTRLTVL.

The chain combines TRBV18 with TRBJ1-1; 9 nucleotides agree with TRBD1. CDR1 KGHSH and CDR2 LQKENI come from the germline V gene. The length of the CDR3 is 18 residues. V lost 0 bases and J lost 4; bases outside the gene matches: 12. In nucleotides, the CDR3 is TGTGCCAGCTCACCACCCCTGACAGGGGGTCGTTTAGGCACTGAAGCTTTCTTT. Translation gives CASSPPLTGGRLGTEAFF.

V gene TRBV18 combines with J gene TRBJ1-2, with a possible D match to TRBD1 (5 bases). V lost 3 bases, J lost 4 bases, and 9 bases lay in between. Germline lookup yields CDR1 KGHSH and CDR2 LQKENI. The length of the CDR3 is 13 residues. The CDR3 sequence is CASSPGHLYGYTF. In nucleotides, the CDR3 is TGTGCCAGCTCACCTGGACACCTCTATGGCTACACCTTC.

The rearrangement links TRBV11-3 to TRBJ1-1, with a weak D call TRBD1 (5 bases). Germline assignment: CDR1 SGHNT and CDR2 YENEEA. The ends were cut back, 6 bases at V and 0 bases at J, with 11 bases in the middle. The CDR3 contains 14 residues. The DNA of the CDR3 is TGTGCCAGCAGGCTAAGGGGCATGAACACTGAAGCTTTCTTT. As protein: CASRLRGMNTEAFF.

This clone was recorded a few times. The CDR3 coding sequence is TGTGCCAGTAGTCCGATTTCCGGGGAGCTGTTTTTT. Translated: CASSPISGELFF. The V call is TRBV19, the J call TRBJ2-2; no reliable D call. Between the trimmed V and J ends, which lost 5 bases and 6 bases, there was a span of 7 bases. Germline V CDR1 and CDR2: LNHDA, SQIVND (reference sequence). CDR3 length: 12 residues.

The chain is built from TRBV28 and TRBJ2-5, with D unresolved. This CDR3 is built from 13 residues. V was pared by 6 bases and J by 4 bases, with 12 bases between. Germline values: CDR1 MDHEN, CDR2 SYDVKM. The CDR3 DNA reads TGTGCCAGCAGGGTGTGGGGTGGAGAGACCCAGTACTTC. It codes for CASRVWGGETQYF.

This clone was recorded a few times. The chain couples TRBV6-8 to TRBJ1-4; weak D call: TRBD1 (5 bases). The CDR3 spans 14 residues. Per germline, CDR1 MNHGY and CDR2 SAAAGT. Trimming left V 4 bases short and J 5 bases short, with 11 bases between. CDR3 nucleotides: TGTGCCAGCAGTTGGAGGGGCCAGAATGAAAAACTGTTTTTT. Protein sequence: CASSWRGQNEKLFF.

This clone was seen just once. The chain recombines TRBV9 with TRBJ1-3, with D tentatively TRBD1 (5 bases). Deletions cut 0 bases from V and 0 bases from J, with 10 bases between. The CDR3 contains 16 residues. CDR1 SGDLS and CDR2 YYNGEE come from the germline V gene. CDR3 amino acids: CASSVAPDTSGNTIYF. Here the CDR3 DNA reads TGTGCCAGCAGCGTAGCTCCGGACACCTCTGGAAACACCATATATTTT.

The V and J genes are TRBV30 and TRBJ1-2; D is perhaps TRBD1 (6 bases). The CDR3 totals 14 residues. V gave up 3 bases and J gave up 4 bases, with 15 bases separating them. The germline CDR1 and CDR2 sequences are GTSNPN and SVGIG (reference sequence). DNA of the CDR3: TGTGCCTGGAGCCCGGGGGCAGCTGGCTATGGCTACACCTTC. It translates to CAWSPGAAGYGYTF.

V is TRBV28 and J is TRBJ1-1; possibly TRBD1 for D (5 bases). Trimming cost V 2 bases and J 6 bases, with 16 bases left between them. The germline V gene has CDR1 MDHEN and CDR2 SYDVKM. The CDR3 is 15 residues long. CDR3 protein: CASSLGSQGWAEAFF. In DNA, the CDR3 is TGTGCCAGCAGTTTAGGTAGTCAGGGATGGGCTGAAGCTTTCTTT.

This clone has only a few counts. V gene TRBV14 combines with J gene TRBJ1-3, with D uncertain. Trimming took 4 bases from V and 1 from J, leaving 2 bases between them. The CDR3 has 12 amino acids. Germline CDR1 and CDR2: SGHDN and FVKESK. The CDR3 reads CASSRSGNTIYF. The CDR3 DNA is TGTGCCAGCAGCCGTTCTGGAAACACCATATATTTT.

The chain carries TRBV30 and TRBJ1-5; D is ambiguous. CDR1 and CDR2 from the germline V gene are GTSNPN and SVGIG (reference sequence). The CDR3 is 13 amino acids. V was shortened by 2 bases and J by 5 bases, with 10 bases between the two germline ends. CDR3 sequence: CAWSTAGHQPQHF. The CDR3 DNA is TGTGCCTGGAGTACAGCCGGGCATCAGCCCCAGCATTTT.

This clone has only one observation. The chain uses TRBV7-6 and TRBJ2-3; D gene unclear. CDR3 size: 14 residues. V was trimmed by 5 bases and J by 3 bases, leaving 12 bases between them. Germline V gene lookup returns CDR1 SGHVS and CDR2 FNYEAQ. CDR3 sequence (DNA): TGTGCCAGCAGCCCTAGGGCCTTTACAGATACGCAGTATTTT. Its protein is CASSPRAFTDTQYF. Drawing the rest from reference TRBV7-6 and TRBJ2-3, the complete variable domain is GAGVSQSPRYKVTKRGQDVALRCDPISGHVSLYWYRQALGQGPEFLTYFNYEAQQDKSGLPNDRFSAERPEGSISTLTIQRTEQRDSAMYRCASSPRAFTDTQYFGPGTRLTVL.

About this clone itself: The junction departs from the called germline gene at one end, perhaps through a read error. The V gene is TRBV5-1, the J gene TRBJ2-2; 16 nucleotides agree with TRBD2. The CDR3 runs 19 residues. Germline CDR1 is SGHRS and CDR2 is YFSETQ. Written as DNA, the CDR3 is TGCGCCAGCAGATTGGGACCGGGACTAGCGGGGGGGCCCACCGGGGAGCTGTTTTTT. It is translated as CASRLGPGLAGGPTGELFF. The full variable domain, with the rest looked up from reference TRBV5-1 and TRBJ2-2, is KAGVTQTPRYLIKTRGQQVTLSCSPISGHRSVSWYQQTPGQGLQFLFEYFSETQRNKGNFPGRFSGRQFSNSRSEMNVSTLELGDSALYLCASRLGPGLAGGPTGELFFGEGSRLTVL.